The T cell receptor beta chain under discussion was sequenced for a study of CD8 T cells in Susac syndrome. About the study: When their blood was taken, the Susac syndrome patients had either not yet had any therapy, were taking corticosteroids, or were taking intravenous immunoglobulin alone. General study points: In Susac patients, clonal expansion was not detected in CD4+ cells.

Worth noting for this clonotype: Its antigen is undetermined.

The ends were cut back, 7 bases at V and 4 bases at J, with 8 bases in the middle. Germline CDR1 is MGHDK and CDR2 is SYGVNS. The CDR3 runs to 11 residues. The RNA input was about 0.5 to 1 ug, and it was reverse transcribed with random hexamers. By means of immunoSEQ multiplex PCR, TCR beta CDR3 spanning 54 Vbeta and 13 Jbeta underwent amplification. TCRdb re-called the immunoSEQ multiplex PCR reads through MiXCR, storing one row per CDR3 protein. The repertoire has just over 150,000 distinct CDR3 sequences, 85% to 95% of them found once; the top ten carry 0.15% to 0.2%. The chain links TRBV25-1 to TRBJ2-7; maybe TRBD1 (6 bases). The sequence was obtained from a human donor with Susac syndrome. Specimen: CD4+ T cells from PBMCs. This chain's CDR3 is CASKGGYEQYF. The CDR3 nucleotides are TGTGCCAGCAAAGGGGGATACGAGCAGTACTTC.